Included here is one T cell receptor (beta chain) sequence, with context. Its antigen is unknown. This entry comes from a study of T cell responses to AZD1222 COVID-19 vaccine. Study outcomes and limitations: Across spike, vaccine-associated CD4 TCRs were found, dominant at 160-218 and 743-854. The number of AZD1222 recipients seropositive at baseline was only six. White British donors predominated, females outnumbered males, and clonal diversity was possibly underestimated. The study reported that nearly half of spike-specific TCRs target unmutated variant regions.

CDR3 length: 19 amino acids. CDR1 SEHNR and CDR2 FQNEAQ come from the germline V gene (reference sequence). Trimming took off 6 bases at V and 0 bases at J, with 24 bases between the two ends. The method was immunoSEQ multiplex PCR; TCRdb's version includes in-frame clones alone and lacks a portion of them. The data show 130,000 to 150,000 clones, around 84% seen once. This material consisted of peripheral blood, taken 28 days after the second AZD1222 dose. V and J are TRBV7-9 and TRBJ1-3; D might be TRBD1 (5 bases). This receptor was taken from an adult who received the AZD1222 COVID-19 vaccine. The CDR3 protein is CASSSLNGGSPISGNTIYF. The CDR3 DNA sequence: TGTGCCAGCAGTTCTCTAAACGGGGGTTCGCCGATCTCTGGAAACACCATATATTTT. Supplemented by reference TRBV7-9 and TRBJ1-3, the full variable domain reads DTGVSQNPRHKITKRGQNVTFRCDPISEHNRLYWYRQTLGQGPEFLTYFQNEAQLEKSRLLSDRFSAERPKGSFSTLEIQRTEQGDSAMYLCASSSLNGGSPISGNTIYFGEGSWLTVV.